The 16 T cell receptor beta chains below come from one sample, sequenced in a study of blood T cell repertoires in COVID-19. Only in-frame clones appear in the TCRdb table, and some are missing; sequencing was by immunoSEQ multiplex PCR. This sample carries roughly 120,000 clones, 87% of them seen once, and the ten largest clones take 25% to 35%. Source material: peripheral blood. The source is a woman in her 70s with acute or convalescent COVID-19.

The chain carries TRBV3-1 (or the pseudogene TRBV3-2) and TRBJ2-3, with D hard to call. Looked up from germline, CDR1 is LGHDT and CDR2 is YNNKEL (reference sequence). This CDR3 comprises 15 residues. V lost 1 base to trimming and J lost 0 bases, with 8 bases between them. The CDR3 nucleotides are TGTGCCAGCAGCCAAGGACAACCTAGCACAGATACGCAGTATTTT. Amino acid sequence: CASSQGQPSTDTQYF.

The rearrangement joins TRBV5-1 to TRBJ1-1, with D perhaps TRBD1 (6 bases). The germline V and J ends were trimmed by 4 bases and 1 base, with 14 bases remaining between them. Per the germline V gene, CDR1 is SGHRS and CDR2 is YFSETQ. The CDR3 runs 15 residues. CDR3 nucleotide sequence: TGCGCCAGCAGCGCCTTAACAGGGACGAACACTGAAGCTTTCTTT. Amino acid sequence: CASSALTGTNTEAFF.

The chain links TRBV7-9 to TRBJ2-2; tentatively, D is TRBD1 (6 bases). The CDR3 totals 16 residues. Trimming removed 5 bases at V and 6 bases at J, with 19 bases between. Germline V gene sequence: CDR1 SEHNR, CDR2 FQNEAQ (reference sequence). The CDR3 loop is CASSPGLQGLPGELFF. As DNA, the CDR3 is TGTGCCAGCAGCCCTGGTTTGCAGGGGCTCCCCGGGGAGCTGTTTTTT.

V and J are TRBV4-1 and TRBJ2-7, with 9 bases matching TRBD2. The CDR3 covers 17 residues. V lost 2 bases and J lost 0; bases outside the gene matches: 8. Germline V gene lookup returns CDR1 MGHRA and CDR2 YSYEKL. DNA for the CDR3: TGCGCCAGCAGCCAATACGGACTAGCGTACTCCTCCTACGAGCAGTACTTC. It yields the protein CASSQYGLAYSSYEQYF.

The chain couples TRBV28 to TRBJ2-7; a possible D gene is TRBD1 (8 bases). Trimming cost V 6 bases and J 6 bases, with 21 bases left between them. Germline CDR1 and CDR2: MDHEN and SYDVKM. CDR3 length equals 15 residues. The CDR3 is CASSPGGRTGIEQYF. CDR3 in DNA: TGTGCCAGCAGCCCGGGGGGAAGGACAGGGATCGAGCAGTACTTC.

J is TRBJ2-7 and V is TRBV28; D not resolved. Trimming shortened V by 5 bases and J by 2 bases, and 7 bases separated the two germline ends. Germline values: CDR1 MDHEN, CDR2 SYDVKM. This CDR3 comprises 12 residues. Here the CDR3 DNA reads TGTGCCAGCAGTGAGACTCCCTACGAGCAGTACTTC. Translating it yields CASSETPYEQYF.

The chain recombines TRBV28 with TRBJ2-7, with 11 bases identical to TRBD1. Trimming took 4 bases from V and 4 from J; bases not matched to a gene: 6. The CDR3 totals 15 residues. CDR1 is MDHEN, CDR2 SYDVKM, per germline. CDR3 region: CASSSGQGASYEQYF. The CDR3 DNA sequence: TGTGCCAGCAGTTCCGGACAGGGGGCATCGTACGAGCAGTACTTC.

The J gene is TRBJ1-2, the V gene TRBV5-6, with D unclear. The V end lost 4 bases, the J end lost 2 bases, and 6 bases lay between the germline ends. From germline, CDR1 is SGHDT and CDR2 YYEEEE. CDR3 size: 12 residues. CDR3 in amino acids: CASSLLNYGYTF. The CDR3 bases are TGTGCCAGCAGCCTGCTAAACTATGGCTACACCTTC.

The chain is built from TRBV21-1 and TRBJ1-2. TRBV21-1 is reported as a pseudogene. The CDR3 is 16 residues long. CDR3 bases: TGTGCCAGCAGCAAAATACCGGGAACCTATAACTATGGCTACACCTTC. Its translation: CASSKIPGTYNYGYTF.

The chain carries TRBV3-1 (or the pseudogene TRBV3-2) and TRBJ1-2; no firm D call. Trimming removed 0 bases at V and 8 bases at J, with 19 bases between. The CDR3 has 16 residues. Looked up from germline, CDR1 is LGHDT and CDR2 is YNNKEL (reference sequence). In DNA, the CDR3 is TGTGCCAGCAGCCAAGAAGCCGTACTCGCGGTATCAGGCTACACCTTC. Its protein is CASSQEAVLAVSGYTF.

The J gene is TRBJ1-5, the V gene TRBV28; D unclear. The CDR3 is 15 amino acids. Germline V gene sequence: CDR1 MDHEN, CDR2 SYDVKM. Trimming cost V 2 bases and J 3 bases, with 11 bases left between them. The CDR3 loop reads CASSLTLPLNQPQHF. The CDR3, as DNA: TGTGCCAGCAGTTTAACCCTACCCCTCAATCAGCCCCAGCATTTT. Full variable domain (missing parts from reference TRBV28 and TRBJ1-5): DVKVTQSSRYLVKRTGEKVFLECVQDMDHENMFWYRQDPGLGLRLIYFSYDVKMKEKGDIPEGYSVSREKKERFSLILESASTNQTSMYLCASSLTLPLNQPQHFGDGTRLSIL.

V gene TRBV19 combines with J gene TRBJ1-5; TRBD1 matches at 8 bases. J lost 8 bases, V lost 7 bases, and 13 bases had no gene match. Germline V gives CDR1 LNHDA, CDR2 SQIVND (reference sequence). The CDR3 is 15 amino acids. This CDR3 is CASTKDRVGREPQHF. Here the CDR3 DNA reads TGTGCCAGTACCAAGGACAGGGTCGGTCGTGAGCCCCAGCATTTT.

This chain links TRBV2 with TRBJ1-6; the D is unclear. Trimming removed 3 bases at V and 4 bases at J, with 7 bases between. Per the germline V gene, CDR1 is SNHLY and CDR2 is FYNNEI. This CDR3 is built from 14 residues. The CDR3 sequence is CASSEGSYNSPLHF. The CDR3 nucleotides read TGTGCCAGCAGTGAGGGCAGTTATAATTCACCCCTCCACTTT.

The chain uses TRBV21-1 and TRBJ1-2. TRBV21-1 represents a pseudogene. CDR3 length equals 16 residues. The CDR3 loop reads CASNQRIRLGGYGYTF. In DNA form, the CDR3 reads TGTGCCAGCAACCAAAGAATCCGGTTGGGGGGATATGGCTACACCTTC.

The rearrangement links TRBV5-1 to TRBJ2-2; a possible D gene is TRBD1 (6 bases). The CDR3 has 16 residues. The ends were cut back, 1 base at V and 4 bases at J, with 14 bases in the middle. Germline loops: CDR1 SGHRS, CDR2 YFSETQ. CDR3 bases: TGCGCCAGCAGCTTGACCGAACAGGGTGGCACCGGGGAGCTGTTTTTT. This codes for CASSLTEQGGTGELFF. Full variable domain (outside the CDR3, taken from reference TRBV5-1 and TRBJ2-2): KAGVTQTPRYLIKTRGQQVTLSCSPISGHRSVSWYQQTPGQGLQFLFEYFSETQRNKGNFPGRFSGRQFSNSRSEMNVSTLELGDSALYLCASSLTEQGGTGELFFGEGSRLTVL.

The chain recombines TRBV6-6 with TRBJ1-1; possibly TRBD1 for D (6 bases). The CDR3 has 15 amino acids. Trimming cost V 6 bases and J 6 bases, with 20 bases left between them. Germline loops: CDR1 MNHNY, CDR2 SVGAGI (reference sequence). CDR3 in DNA: TGTGCCAGCAGAATACAGGGTGCGACTGGGGCTGAAGCTTTCTTT. This translates into CASRIQGATGAEAFF.